These T cell receptor beta chains were read from a single sample in a study of T cell responses to AZD1222 COVID-19 vaccine. Only in-frame clones appear in the TCRdb table, and some are missing; sequencing was by immunoSEQ multiplex PCR. The repertoire consists of some 180,000 clones, with 85% to 95% occurring once and the leading ten covering about 1.5%. The source was peripheral blood, collected 28 days after the second AZD1222 dose. The origin of the receptors is an adult who received the AZD1222 COVID-19 vaccine. Each CDR3 is given with its conserved first and last residue. Fields, in order: clone size, V gene, D gene, J gene, CDR3 DNA, CDR3 protein. A D gene is named only where the DNA matches it firmly. Part of the rows lack a size; the others show once, few, many or a class for expanded clones.

clone_size: NA
v_call: TRBV7-2
d_call: TRBD1
j_call: TRBJ2-7
cdr3_nt: TGTGCCAGCAGCTTAGCGGACAGGGGGCCCTACGAGCAGTACTTC
cdr3_aa: CASSLADRGPYEQYF

clone_size: NA
v_call: TRBV7-3
d_call: NA
j_call: TRBJ2-3
cdr3_nt: TGTGCCAGCAGCCCTCTTCCGAGCACAGATACGCAGTATTTT
cdr3_aa: CASSPLPSTDTQYF

clone_size: NA
v_call: TRBV15
d_call: NA
j_call: TRBJ2-5
cdr3_nt: TGTGCCACCAGCAGAGATATGAGGGCCCCCGAGACCCAGTACTTC
cdr3_aa: CATSRDMRAPETQYF

clone_size: NA
v_call: TRBV28
d_call: NA
j_call: TRBJ1-1
cdr3_nt: TGTGCCAGCAACATCCCCGGGGGCCTGGGAACTGAAGCTTTCTTT
cdr3_aa: CASNIPGGLGTEAFF

clone_size: NA
v_call: TRBV18
d_call: TRBD2
j_call: TRBJ2-1
cdr3_nt: TGTGCCAGCTCACCACCGACTAGCTGGGACAATGAGCAGTTCTTC
cdr3_aa: CASSPPTSWDNEQFF

clone_size: NA
v_call: TRBV28
d_call: NA
j_call: TRBJ1-1
cdr3_nt: TGTGCCAGCAGTTTATTTCCGGGGACCAACACTGAAGCTTTCTTT
cdr3_aa: CASSLFPGTNTEAFF

clone_size: few
v_call: TRBV27
d_call: NA
j_call: TRBJ1-5
cdr3_nt: TGTGCCAGCAGTTTAGTTTGGGGGAAGGGCGGAAGCAATCAGCCCCAGCATTTT
cdr3_aa: CASSLVWGKGGSNQPQHF

clone_size: NA
v_call: TRBV5-5
d_call: NA
j_call: TRBJ1-5
cdr3_nt: TGTGCCAGCAGCGTCGTCGGCGGGAATAGCAATCAGCCCCAGCATTTT
cdr3_aa: CASSVVGGNSNQPQHF

clone_size: NA
v_call: TRBV19
d_call: NA
j_call: TRBJ2-3
cdr3_nt: TGTGCCAGTAGTGGGATGACAGATACGCAGTATTTT
cdr3_aa: CASSGMTDTQYF

clone_size: NA
v_call: TRBV7-6
d_call: NA
j_call: TRBJ2-7
cdr3_nt: TGTGCCAGCAGCTTCGGCACTACTCCCGAGCAGTACTTC
cdr3_aa: CASSFGTTPEQYF